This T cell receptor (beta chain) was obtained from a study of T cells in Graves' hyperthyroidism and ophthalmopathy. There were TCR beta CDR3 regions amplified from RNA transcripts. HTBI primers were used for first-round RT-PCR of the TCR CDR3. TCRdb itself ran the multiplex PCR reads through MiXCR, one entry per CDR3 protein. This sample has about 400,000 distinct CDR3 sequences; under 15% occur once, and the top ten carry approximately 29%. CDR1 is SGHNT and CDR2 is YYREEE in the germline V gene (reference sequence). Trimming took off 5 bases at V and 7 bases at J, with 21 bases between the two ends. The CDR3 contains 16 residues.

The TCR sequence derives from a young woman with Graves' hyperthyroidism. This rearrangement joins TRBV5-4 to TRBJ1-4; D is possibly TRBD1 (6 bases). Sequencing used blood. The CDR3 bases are TGTGCCAGCAGTCGCGCCACAGGGAGCGGTAGTGAAAAACTGTTTTTT. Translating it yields CASSRATGSGSEKLFF.